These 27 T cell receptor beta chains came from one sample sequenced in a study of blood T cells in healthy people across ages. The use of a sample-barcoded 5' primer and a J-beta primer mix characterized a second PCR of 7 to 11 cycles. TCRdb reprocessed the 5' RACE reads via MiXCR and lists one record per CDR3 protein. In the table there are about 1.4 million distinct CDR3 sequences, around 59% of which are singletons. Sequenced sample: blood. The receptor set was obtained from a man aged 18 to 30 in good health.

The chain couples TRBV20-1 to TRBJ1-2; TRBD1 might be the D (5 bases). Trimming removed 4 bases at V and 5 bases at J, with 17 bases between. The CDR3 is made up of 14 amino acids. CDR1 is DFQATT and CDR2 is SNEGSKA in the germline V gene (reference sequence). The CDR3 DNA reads TGCAGTGCTACGGGACTCGTCCGACCATATGGCTACACCTTC. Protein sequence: CSATGLVRPYGYTF.

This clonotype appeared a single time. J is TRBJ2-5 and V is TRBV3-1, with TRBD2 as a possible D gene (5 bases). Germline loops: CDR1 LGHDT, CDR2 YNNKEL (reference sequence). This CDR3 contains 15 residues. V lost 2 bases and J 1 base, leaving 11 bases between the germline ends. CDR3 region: CASSQLAGAQETQYF. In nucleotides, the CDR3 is TGTGCCAGCAGCCAATTGGCGGGCGCCCAAGAGACCCAGTACTTC.

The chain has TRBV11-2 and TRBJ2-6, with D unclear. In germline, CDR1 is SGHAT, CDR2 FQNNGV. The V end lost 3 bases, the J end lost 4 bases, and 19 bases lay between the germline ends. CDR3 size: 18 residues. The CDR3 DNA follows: TGTGCCAGCAGCTTGGGTGTGGGGATCCGATCCGGGGCCAACGTCCTGACTTTC. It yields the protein CASSLGVGIRSGANVLTF. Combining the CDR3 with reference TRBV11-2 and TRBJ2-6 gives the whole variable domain EAGVAQSPRYKIIEKRQSVAFWCNPISGHATLYWYQQILGQGPKLLIQFQNNGVVDDSQLPKDRFSAERLKGVDSTLKIQPAKLEDSAVYLCASSLGVGIRSGANVLTFGAGSRLTVL.

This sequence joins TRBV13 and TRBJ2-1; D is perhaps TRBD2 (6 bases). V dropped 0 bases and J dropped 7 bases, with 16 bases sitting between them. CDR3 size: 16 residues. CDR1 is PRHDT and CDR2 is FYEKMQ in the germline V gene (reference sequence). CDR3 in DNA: TGTGCCAGCAGCTTAGGCCTCGGCGGGATGAGGAATGAGCAGTTCTTC. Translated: CASSLGLGGMRNEQFF.

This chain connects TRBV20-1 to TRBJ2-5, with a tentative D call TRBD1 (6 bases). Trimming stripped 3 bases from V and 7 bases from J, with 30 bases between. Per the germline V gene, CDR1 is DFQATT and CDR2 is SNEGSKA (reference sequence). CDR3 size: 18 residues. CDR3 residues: CSASIPISLGAGSGTQYF. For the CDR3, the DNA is TGCAGTGCTAGTATCCCCATCTCATTGGGGGCCGGTTCTGGGACCCAGTACTTC.

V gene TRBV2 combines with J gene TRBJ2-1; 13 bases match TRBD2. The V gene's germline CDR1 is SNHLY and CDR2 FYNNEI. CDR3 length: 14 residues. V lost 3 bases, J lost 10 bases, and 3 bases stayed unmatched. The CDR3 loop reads CASSETSGRREQFF. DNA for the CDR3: TGTGCCAGCAGTGAGACTAGCGGGAGGAGGGAGCAGTTCTTC.

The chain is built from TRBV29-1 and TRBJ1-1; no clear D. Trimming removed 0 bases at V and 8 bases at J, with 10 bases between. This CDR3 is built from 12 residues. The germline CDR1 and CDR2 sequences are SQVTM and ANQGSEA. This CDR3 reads CSVEDLASEAFF. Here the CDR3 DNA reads TGCAGCGTTGAAGATCTGGCATCGGAAGCTTTCTTT.

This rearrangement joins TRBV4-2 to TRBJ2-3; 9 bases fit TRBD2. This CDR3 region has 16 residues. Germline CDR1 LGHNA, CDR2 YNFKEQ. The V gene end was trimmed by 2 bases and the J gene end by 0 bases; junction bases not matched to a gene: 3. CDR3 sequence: CASSQKTSGSTDTQYF. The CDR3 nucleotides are TGTGCCAGCAGCCAAAAGACTAGCGGAAGCACAGATACGCAGTATTTT.

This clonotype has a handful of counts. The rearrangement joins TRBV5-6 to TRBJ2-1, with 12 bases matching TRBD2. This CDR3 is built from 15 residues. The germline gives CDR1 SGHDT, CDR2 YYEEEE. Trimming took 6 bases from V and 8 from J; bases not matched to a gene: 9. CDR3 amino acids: CASKEVTSGSDEQFF. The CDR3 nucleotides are TGTGCCAGCAAAGAAGTGACTAGCGGGAGCGATGAGCAGTTCTTC. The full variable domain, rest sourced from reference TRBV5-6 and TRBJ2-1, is DAGVTQSPTHLIKTRGQQVTLRCSPKSGHDTVSWYQQALGQGPQFIFQYYEEEERQRGNFPDRFSGHQFPNYSSELNVNALLLGDSALYLCASKEVTSGSDEQFFGPGTRLTVL.

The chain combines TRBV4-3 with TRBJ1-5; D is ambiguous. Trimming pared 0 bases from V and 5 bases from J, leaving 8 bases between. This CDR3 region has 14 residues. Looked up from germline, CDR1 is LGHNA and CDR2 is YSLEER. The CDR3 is CASSQEGSDQPQHF. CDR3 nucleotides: TGCGCCAGCAGCCAAGAGGGAAGTGATCAGCCCCAGCATTTT.

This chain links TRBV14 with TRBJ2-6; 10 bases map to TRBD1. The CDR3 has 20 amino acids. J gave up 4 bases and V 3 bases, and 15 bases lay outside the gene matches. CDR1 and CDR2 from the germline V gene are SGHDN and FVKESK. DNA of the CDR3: TGTGCCAGCAGCCACTACGGTTTCGGGACAGGGGAATCCGGGGCCAACGTCCTGACTTTC. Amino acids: CASSHYGFGTGESGANVLTF.

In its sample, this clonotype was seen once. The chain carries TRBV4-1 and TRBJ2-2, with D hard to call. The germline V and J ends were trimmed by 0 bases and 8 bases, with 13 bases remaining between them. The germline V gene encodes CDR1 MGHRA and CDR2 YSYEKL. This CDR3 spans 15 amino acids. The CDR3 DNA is TGCGCCAGCAGCCAAGAAAAAGGGCTCCCGGGGGAGCTGTTTTTT. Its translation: CASSQEKGLPGELFF.

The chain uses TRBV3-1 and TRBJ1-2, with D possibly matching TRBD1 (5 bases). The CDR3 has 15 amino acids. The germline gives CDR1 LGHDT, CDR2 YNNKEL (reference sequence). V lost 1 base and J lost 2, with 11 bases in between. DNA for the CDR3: TGTGCCAGCAGCCAAGGGGCGGGACGGAACTATGGCTACACCTTC. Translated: CASSQGAGRNYGYTF.

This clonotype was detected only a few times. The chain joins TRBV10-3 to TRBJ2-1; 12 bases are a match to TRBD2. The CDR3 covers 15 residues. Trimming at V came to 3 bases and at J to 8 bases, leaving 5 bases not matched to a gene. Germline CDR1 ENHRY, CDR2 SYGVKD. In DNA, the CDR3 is TGTGCCATCAGTGAACGGACTAGCGGGATCTATGAGCAGTTCTTC. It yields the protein CAISERTSGIYEQFF.

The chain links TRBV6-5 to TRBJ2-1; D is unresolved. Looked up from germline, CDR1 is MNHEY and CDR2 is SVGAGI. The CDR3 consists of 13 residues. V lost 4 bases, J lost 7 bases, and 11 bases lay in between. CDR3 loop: CASSSWQRNEQFF. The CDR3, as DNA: TGTGCCAGCAGTTCGTGGCAGCGAAATGAGCAGTTCTTC.

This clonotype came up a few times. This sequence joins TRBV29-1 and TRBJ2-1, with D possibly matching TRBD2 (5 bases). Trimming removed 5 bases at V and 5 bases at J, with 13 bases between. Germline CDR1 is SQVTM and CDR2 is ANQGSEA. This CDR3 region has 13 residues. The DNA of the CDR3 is TGCAGCGTTATGGTTGACGGGAACAATGAGCAGTTCTTC. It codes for CSVMVDGNNEQFF.

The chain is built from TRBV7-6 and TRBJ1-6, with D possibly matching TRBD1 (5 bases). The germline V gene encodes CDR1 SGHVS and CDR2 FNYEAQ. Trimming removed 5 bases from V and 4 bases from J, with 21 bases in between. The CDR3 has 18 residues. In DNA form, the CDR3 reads TGTGCCAGCAGCGCAAAAGGTCTTCAGGGACGTTATAATTCACCCCTCCACTTT. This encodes CASSAKGLQGRYNSPLHF.

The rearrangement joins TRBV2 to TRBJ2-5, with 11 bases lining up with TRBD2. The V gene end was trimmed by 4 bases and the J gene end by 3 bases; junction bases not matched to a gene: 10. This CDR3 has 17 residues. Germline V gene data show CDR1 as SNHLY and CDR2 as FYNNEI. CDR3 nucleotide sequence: TGTGCCAGCAGTGTCCCCCGAGGGACTAGCGGAAAAGAGACCCAGTACTTC. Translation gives CASSVPRGTSGKETQYF.

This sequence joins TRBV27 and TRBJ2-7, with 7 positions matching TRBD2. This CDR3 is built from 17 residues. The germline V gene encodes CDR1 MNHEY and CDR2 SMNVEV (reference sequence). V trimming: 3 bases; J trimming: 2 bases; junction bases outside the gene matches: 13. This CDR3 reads CASSFLQVAGPAYEQYF. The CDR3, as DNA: TGTGCCAGCAGTTTCCTACAAGTAGCGGGCCCAGCCTACGAGCAGTACTTC.

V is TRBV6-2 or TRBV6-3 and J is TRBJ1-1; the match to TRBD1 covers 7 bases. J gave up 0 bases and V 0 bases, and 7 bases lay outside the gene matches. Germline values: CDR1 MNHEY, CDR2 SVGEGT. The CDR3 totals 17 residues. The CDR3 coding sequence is TGTGCCAGCAGTTACTCCAACAGGGACAGAGTGAACACTGAAGCTTTCTTT. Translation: CASSYSNRDRVNTEAFF.

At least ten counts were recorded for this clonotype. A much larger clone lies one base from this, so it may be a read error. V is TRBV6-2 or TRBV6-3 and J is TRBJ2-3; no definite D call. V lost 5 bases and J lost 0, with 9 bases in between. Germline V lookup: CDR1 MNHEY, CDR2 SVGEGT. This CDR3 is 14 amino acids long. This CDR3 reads CASSDATSTDTQYF. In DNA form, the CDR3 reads TGTGCCAGCAGTGACGCGACTAGCACAGATACGCAGTATTTT.

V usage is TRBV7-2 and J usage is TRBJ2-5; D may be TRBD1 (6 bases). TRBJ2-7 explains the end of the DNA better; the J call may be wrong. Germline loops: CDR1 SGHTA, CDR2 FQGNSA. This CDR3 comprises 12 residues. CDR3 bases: TGTGCCAGCAGCGCGGACAGAGGCGAGCAGTACTTC. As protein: CASSADRGEQYF.

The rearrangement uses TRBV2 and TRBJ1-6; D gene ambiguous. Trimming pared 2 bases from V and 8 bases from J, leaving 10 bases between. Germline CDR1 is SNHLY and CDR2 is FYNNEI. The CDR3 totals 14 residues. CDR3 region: CASSEKVVDSPLHF. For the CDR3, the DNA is TGTGCCAGCAGTGAAAAGGTGGTGGATTCACCCCTCCACTTT.

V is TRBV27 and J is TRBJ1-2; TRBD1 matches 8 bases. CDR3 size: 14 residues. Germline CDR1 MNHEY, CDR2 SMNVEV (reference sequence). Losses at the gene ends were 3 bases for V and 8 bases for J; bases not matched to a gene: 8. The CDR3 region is CASSFTGGSGGYTF. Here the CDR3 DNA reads TGTGCCAGCAGTTTTACAGGGGGATCGGGAGGCTACACCTTC.

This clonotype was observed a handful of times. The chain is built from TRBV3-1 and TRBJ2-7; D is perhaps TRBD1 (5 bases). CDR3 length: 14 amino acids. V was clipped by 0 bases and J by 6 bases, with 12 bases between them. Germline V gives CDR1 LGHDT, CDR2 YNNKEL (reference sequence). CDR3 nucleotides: TGTGCCAGCAGCCAAGAGGGGTCAGGGCTCGAGCAGTACTTC. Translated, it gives CASSQEGSGLEQYF.

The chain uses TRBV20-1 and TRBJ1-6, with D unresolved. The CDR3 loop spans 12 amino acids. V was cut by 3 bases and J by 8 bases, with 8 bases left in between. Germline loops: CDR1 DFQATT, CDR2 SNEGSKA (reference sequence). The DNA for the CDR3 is TGCAGTGCTAGGGCAGACGATTCACCCCTCCACTTT. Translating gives CSARADDSPLHF.

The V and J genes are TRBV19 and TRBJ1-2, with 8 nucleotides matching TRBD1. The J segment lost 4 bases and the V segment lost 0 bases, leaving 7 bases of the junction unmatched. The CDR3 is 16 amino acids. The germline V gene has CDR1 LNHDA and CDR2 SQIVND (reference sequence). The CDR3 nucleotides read TGTGCCAGTAGTATAGACGACAGGGGCGCGTTCTATGGCTACACCTTC. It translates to CASSIDDRGAFYGYTF.